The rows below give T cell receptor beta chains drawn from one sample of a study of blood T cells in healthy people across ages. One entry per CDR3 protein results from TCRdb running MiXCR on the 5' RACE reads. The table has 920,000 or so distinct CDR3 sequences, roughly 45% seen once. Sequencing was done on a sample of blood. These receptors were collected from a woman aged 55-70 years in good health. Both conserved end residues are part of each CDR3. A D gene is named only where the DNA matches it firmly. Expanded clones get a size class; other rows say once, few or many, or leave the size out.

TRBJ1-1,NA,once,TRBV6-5,TGTGCCAGCAACCAGGGTTCGAGTAGGCACACTGAAGCTTTCTTT,CASNQGSSRHTEAFF
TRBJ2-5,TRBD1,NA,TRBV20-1,TGCAGTGCTAGAGATCCAGCGGCAGGGGGCGTAGAGACCCAGTACTTC,CSARDPAAGGVETQYF
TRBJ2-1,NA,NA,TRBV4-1,TGCGCCAGCAGCCAAGATGCAGGGAATGAGCAGTTCTTC,CASSQDAGNEQFF
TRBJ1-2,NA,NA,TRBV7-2,TGTGCCAGCAGCTTAGGGGCAGGGTCTAACTATGGCTACACCTTC,CASSLGAGSNYGYTF
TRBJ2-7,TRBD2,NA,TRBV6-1,TGTGCCAGCAGTGAAGGTTTCCGGGAGGACGAGCAGTACTTC,CASSEGFREDEQYF
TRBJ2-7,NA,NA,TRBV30,TGTGCCTGGGGTAAAGCGTCCTACGAGCAGTACTTC,CAWGKASYEQYF
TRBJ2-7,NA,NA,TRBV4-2,TGTGCCAGCAGCCAAATGTCCCTAGCCTACGAGCAGTACTTC,CASSQMSLAYEQYF
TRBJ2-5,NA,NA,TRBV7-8,TGTGCCAGCAGCCCCAAGGGACATCCAGAGACCCAGTACTTC,CASSPKGHPETQYF
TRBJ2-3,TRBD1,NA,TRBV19,TGTGCCACCAGCGGGACAGGGGGCACAGATACGCAGTATTTT,CATSGTGGTDTQYF
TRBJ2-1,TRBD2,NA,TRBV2,TGTGCCAGCCGGAGAAGCGGGAGCTCCTACAATGAGCAGTTCTTC,CASRRSGSSYNEQFF
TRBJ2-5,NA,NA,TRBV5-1,TGCGCCAGCAGCTTGCGGGGGGCGAACAACCAAGAGACCCAGTACTTC,CASSLRGANNQETQYF
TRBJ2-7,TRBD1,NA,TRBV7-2,TGTGCCAGCAGCTTCCAACAGGGGCACGAGCAGTACTTC,CASSFQQGHEQYF
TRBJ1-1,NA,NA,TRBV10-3,TGTGCCGTCTCACAGGCACCGAACACTGAAGCTTTCTTT,CAVSQAPNTEAFF
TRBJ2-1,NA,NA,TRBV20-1,TGCAGTGCTATAGTTGGTGAGCAGTTCTTC,CSAIVGEQFF
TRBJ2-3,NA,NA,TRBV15,TGTGCCACCAGCAGGGCAAACGGGATAGGGGCTACGCAGTATTTT,CATSRANGIGATQYF
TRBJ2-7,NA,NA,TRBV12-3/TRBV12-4,TGTGCCAGCAGTATCGGGACACACTACGAGCAGTACTTC,CASSIGTHYEQYF
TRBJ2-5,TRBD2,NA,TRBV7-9,TGTACCAGCAGCTTAGGGGGACTAGCAGAGACCCAGTACTTC,CTSSLGGLAETQYF
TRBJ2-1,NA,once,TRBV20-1,TGCAGTGCTAGAGGTCGGGGAGGTTCCTACGAGCAGTTCTTC,CSARGRGGSYEQFF
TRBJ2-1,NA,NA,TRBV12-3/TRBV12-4,TGTGCCAGCAGCCATGACAGGGAGGATGAGCAGTTCTTC,CASSHDREDEQFF
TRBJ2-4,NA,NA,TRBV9,TGTGCCAGCAGCGCAACGGGACAACCGGCGGAGCAGTACTTC,CASSATGQPAEQYF
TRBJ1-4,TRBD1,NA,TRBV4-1,TGCGCCAGCAGCCAAGTCGGGACAGTCAATGAAAAACTGTTTTTT,CASSQVGTVNEKLFF
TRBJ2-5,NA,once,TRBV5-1,TGCGCCAGCACTCTGAGGAACCCCAGAAATGAGCAGTACTTC,CASTLRNPRNEQYF
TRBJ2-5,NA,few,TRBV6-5,TGTGCCAGCACCACCGGGAAAGAGCAGTACTTC,CASTTGKEQYF
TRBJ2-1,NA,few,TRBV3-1,TGTGCCAGCACCCCCTCCCCCTTGGGCAATGAGCAGTTCTTC,CASTPSPLGNEQFF
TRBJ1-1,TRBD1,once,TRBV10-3,TGTGCCATCAGACCGGGACAGGGGATAGGTGAAGCTTTCTTT,CAIRPGQGIGEAFF
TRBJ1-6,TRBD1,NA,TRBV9,TGTGCCAGCAGCCCAGGACAGGCGAATTCACCCCTCCACTTT,CASSPGQANSPLHF
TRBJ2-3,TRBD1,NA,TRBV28,TGTGCCAGCAGTTTCCGACAGGGTATGACAGATACGCAGTATTTT,CASSFRQGMTDTQYF
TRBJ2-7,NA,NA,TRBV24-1,TGTGCCACCACCGACAGGCGCTACTACGAGCAGTACTTC,CATTDRRYYEQYF